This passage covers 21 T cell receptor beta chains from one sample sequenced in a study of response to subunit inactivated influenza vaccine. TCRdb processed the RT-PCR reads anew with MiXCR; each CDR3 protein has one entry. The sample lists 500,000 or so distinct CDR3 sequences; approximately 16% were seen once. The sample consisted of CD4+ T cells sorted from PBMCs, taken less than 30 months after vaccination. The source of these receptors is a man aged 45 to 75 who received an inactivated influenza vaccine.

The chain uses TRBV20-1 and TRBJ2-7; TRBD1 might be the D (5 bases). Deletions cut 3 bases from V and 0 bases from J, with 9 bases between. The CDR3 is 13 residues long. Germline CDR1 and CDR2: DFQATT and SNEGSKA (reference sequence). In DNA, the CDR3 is TGCAGTGCTAGGTTGACAGCCTCCTACGAGCAGTACTTC. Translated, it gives CSARLTASYEQYF.

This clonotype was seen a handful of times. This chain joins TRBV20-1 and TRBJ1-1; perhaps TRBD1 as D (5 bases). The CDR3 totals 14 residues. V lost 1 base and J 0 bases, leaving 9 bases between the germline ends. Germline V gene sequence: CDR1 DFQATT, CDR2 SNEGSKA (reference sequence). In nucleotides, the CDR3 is TGCAGTGCTAGAGGAGGGGCGATGAACACTGAAGCTTTCTTT. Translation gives CSARGGAMNTEAFF.

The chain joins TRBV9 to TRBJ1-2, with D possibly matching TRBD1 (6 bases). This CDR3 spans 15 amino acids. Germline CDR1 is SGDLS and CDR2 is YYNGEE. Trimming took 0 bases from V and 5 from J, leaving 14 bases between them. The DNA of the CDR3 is TGTGCCAGCAGCGTAGTGCCGGTAGGGGGTTATGGCTACACCTTC. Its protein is CASSVVPVGGYGYTF.

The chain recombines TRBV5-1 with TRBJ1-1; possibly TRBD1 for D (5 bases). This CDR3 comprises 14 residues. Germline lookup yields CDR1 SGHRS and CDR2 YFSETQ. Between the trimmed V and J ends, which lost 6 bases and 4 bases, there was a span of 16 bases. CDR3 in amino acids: CASNRGNELTEAFF. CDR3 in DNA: TGCGCCAGCAATCGGGGGAACGAACTCACTGAAGCTTTCTTT.

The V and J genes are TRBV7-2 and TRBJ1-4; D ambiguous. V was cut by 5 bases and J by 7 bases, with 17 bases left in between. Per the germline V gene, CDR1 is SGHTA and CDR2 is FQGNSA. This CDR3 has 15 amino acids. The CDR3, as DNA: TGTGCCAGCAGCCCCCAGCACACGGGAGGTGAAAAACTGTTTTTT. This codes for CASSPQHTGGEKLFF.

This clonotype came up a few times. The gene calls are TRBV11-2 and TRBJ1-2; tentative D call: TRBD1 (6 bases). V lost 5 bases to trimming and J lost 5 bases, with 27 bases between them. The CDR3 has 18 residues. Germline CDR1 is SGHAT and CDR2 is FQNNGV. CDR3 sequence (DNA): TGTGCCAGCAGCCCCGCCCCCTACAGGGCGGCCGGGAAGTATGGCTACACCTTC. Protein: CASSPAPYRAAGKYGYTF.

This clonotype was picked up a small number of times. The DNA of the CDR3 is TGTGCCAGCAGTTTGTCAGCGACAGGAGGGTACGAGCAGTACTTC. Encoded protein: CASSLSATGGYEQYF. V is TRBV27 and J is TRBJ2-7, with D possibly being TRBD1 or TRBD2 (6 bases each). The CDR3 contains 15 residues. Between the trimmed V and J ends, which lost 3 bases and 4 bases, there was a span of 16 bases. The germline CDR1 and CDR2 sequences are MNHEY and SMNVEV (reference sequence).

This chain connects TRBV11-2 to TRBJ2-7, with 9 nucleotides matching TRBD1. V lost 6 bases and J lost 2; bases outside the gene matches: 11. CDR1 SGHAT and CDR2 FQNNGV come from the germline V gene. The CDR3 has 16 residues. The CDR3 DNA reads TGTGCCAGCAGTTGGGACGACAGGGGGACCGCCTACGAGCAGTACTTC. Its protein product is CASSWDDRGTAYEQYF.

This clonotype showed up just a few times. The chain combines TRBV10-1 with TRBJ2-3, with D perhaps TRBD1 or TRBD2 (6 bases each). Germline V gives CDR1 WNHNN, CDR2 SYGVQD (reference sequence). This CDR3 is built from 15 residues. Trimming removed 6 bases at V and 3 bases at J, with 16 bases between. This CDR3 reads CASSVSRGQTDTQYF. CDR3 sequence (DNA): TGCGCCAGCAGCGTATCACGGGGGCAGACAGATACGCAGTATTTT.

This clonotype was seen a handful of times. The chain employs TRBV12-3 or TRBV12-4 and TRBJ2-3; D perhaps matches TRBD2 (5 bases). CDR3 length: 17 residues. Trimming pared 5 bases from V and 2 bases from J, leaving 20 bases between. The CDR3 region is CASSPDSVTQNTDTQYF. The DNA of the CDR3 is TGTGCCAGCAGTCCGGACTCCGTCACTCAAAACACAGATACGCAGTATTTT.

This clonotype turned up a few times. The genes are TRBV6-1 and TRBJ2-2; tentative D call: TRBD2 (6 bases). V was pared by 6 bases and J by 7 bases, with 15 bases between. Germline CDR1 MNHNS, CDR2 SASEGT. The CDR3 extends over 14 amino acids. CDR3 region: CASRFGSLIGELFF. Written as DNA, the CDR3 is TGTGCCAGCAGGTTCGGGAGCTTAATCGGGGAGCTGTTTTTT.

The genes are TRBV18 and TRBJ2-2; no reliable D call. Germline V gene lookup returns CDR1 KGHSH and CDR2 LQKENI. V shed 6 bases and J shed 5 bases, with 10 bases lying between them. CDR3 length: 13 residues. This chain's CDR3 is CASSPDRTGELFF. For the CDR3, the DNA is TGTGCCAGCTCTCCGGACCGGACCGGGGAGCTGTTTTTT.

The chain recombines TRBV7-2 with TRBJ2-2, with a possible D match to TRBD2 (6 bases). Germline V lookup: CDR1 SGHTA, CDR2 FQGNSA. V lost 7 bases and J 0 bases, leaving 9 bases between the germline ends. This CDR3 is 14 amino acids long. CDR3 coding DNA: TGTGCCAGCAAAGGAGGGACGAACACCGGGGAGCTGTTTTTT. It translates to CASKGGTNTGELFF.

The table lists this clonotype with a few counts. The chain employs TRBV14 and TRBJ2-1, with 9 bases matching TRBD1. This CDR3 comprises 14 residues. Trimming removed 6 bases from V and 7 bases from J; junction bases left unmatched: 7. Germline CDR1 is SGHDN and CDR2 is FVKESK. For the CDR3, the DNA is TGTGCCAGCAGACCGGGACAGGGTATGAATGAGCAGTTCTTC. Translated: CASRPGQGMNEQFF.

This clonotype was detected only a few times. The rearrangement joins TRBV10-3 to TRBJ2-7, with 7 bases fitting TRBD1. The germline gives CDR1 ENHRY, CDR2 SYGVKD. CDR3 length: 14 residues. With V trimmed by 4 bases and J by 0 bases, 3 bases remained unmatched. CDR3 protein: CAISGGQHSYEQYF. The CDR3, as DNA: TGTGCCATCAGTGGGGGACAGCACTCCTACGAGCAGTACTTC.

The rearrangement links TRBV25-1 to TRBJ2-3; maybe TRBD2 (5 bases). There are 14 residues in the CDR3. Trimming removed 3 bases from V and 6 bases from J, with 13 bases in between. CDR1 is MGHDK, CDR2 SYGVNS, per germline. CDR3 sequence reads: CASSEASRADTQYF. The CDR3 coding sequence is TGTGCCAGCAGTGAGGCTAGCCGTGCGGATACGCAGTATTTT.

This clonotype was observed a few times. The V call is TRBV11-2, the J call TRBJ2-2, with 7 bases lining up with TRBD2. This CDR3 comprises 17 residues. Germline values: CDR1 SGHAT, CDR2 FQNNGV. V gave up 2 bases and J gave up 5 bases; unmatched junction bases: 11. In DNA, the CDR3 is TGTGCCAGCAGCTTAACCGGGAGGCCCCCATGGACCGGGGAGCTGTTTTTT. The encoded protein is CASSLTGRPPWTGELFF.

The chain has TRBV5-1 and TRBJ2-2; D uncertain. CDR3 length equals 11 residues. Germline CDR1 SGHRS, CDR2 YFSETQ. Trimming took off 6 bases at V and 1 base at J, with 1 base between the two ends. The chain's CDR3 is CASKNTGELFF. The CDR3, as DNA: TGCGCCAGCAAGAACACCGGGGAGCTGTTTTTT.

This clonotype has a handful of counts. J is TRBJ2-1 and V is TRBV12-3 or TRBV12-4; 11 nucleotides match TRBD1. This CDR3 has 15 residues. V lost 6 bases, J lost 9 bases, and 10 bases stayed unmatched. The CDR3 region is CASRGGQGAQSEQFF. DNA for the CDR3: TGTGCCAGCAGGGGAGGACAGGGGGCACAGAGTGAGCAGTTCTTC.

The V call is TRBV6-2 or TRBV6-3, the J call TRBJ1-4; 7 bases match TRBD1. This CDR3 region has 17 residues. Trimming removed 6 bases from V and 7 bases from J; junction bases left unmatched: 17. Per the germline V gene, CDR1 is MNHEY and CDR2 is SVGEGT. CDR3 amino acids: CASSDYATGASGEKLFF. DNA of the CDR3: TGTGCCAGCAGCGACTACGCTACAGGGGCTTCGGGTGAAAAACTGTTTTTT.

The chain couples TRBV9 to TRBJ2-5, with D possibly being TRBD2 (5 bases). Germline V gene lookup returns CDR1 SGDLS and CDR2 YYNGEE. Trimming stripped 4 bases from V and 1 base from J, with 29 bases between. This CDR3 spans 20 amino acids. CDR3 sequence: CASSPTVPTRIVLRQETQYF. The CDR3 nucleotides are TGTGCCAGCAGCCCGACTGTCCCCACTAGAATCGTATTGCGCCAAGAGACCCAGTACTTC.